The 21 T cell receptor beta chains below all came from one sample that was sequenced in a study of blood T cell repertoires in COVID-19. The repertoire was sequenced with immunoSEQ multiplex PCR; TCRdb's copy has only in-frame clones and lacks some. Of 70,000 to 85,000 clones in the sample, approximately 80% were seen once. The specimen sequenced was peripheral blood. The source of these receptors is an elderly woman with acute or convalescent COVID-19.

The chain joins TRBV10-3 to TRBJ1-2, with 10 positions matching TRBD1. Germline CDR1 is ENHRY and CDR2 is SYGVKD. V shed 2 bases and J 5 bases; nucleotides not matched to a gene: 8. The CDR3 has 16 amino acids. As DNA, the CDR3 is TGTGCCATCAGTGAGCCGACAGGGGGCGGTTCGTATGGCTACACCTTC. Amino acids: CAISEPTGGGSYGYTF.

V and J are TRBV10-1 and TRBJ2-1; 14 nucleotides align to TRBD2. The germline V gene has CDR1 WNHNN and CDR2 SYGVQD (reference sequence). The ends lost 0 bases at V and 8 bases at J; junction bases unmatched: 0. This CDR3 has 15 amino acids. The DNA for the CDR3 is TGCGCCAGCAGTGAGTCGACTAGCGGGGGGGATGAGCAGTTCTTC. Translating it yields CASSESTSGGDEQFF.

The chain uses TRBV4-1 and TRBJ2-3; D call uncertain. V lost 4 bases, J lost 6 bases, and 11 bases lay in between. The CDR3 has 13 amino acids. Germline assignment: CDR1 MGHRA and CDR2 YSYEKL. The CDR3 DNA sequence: TGCGCCAGCAGCCTCTCCCCCCCCGATACGCAGTATTTT. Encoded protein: CASSLSPPDTQYF.

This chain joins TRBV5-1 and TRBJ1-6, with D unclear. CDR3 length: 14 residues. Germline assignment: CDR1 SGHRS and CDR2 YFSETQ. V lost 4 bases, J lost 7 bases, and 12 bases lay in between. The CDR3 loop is CASSAGTTNSPLHF. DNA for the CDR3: TGCGCCAGCAGCGCGGGAACTACCAATTCACCCCTCCACTTT.

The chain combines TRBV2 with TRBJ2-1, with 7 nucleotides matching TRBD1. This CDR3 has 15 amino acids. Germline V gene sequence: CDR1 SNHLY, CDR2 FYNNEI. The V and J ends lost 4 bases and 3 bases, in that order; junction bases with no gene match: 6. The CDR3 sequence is CASSGDSRFYNEQFF. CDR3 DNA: TGTGCCAGCAGTGGGGACAGTAGATTCTACAATGAGCAGTTCTTC.

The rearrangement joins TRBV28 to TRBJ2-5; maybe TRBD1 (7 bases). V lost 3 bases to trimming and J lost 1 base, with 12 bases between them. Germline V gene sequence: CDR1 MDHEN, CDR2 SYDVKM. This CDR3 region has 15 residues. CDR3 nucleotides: TGTGCCAGCAGTTTTATTCAGGGGGGCCAAGAGACCCAGTACTTC. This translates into CASSFIQGGQETQYF.

CDR3 residues: CASSSDASSGNTIYF. CDR3 bases: TGTGCCAGCAGCTCAGACGCCAGCTCTGGAAACACCATATATTTT. The genes are TRBV11-2 and TRBJ1-3, with unresolved D. The CDR3 spans 15 residues. Germline CDR1 SGHAT, CDR2 FQNNGV. Trimming took off 4 bases at V and 0 bases at J, with 10 bases between the two ends.

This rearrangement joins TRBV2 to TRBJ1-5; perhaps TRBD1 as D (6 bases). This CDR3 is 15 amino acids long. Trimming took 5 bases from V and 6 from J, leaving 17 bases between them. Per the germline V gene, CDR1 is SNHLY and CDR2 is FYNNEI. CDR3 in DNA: TGTGCCAGCAGTCCAATCCTGGGGGCGAGTCAGCCCCAGCATTTT. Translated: CASSPILGASQPQHF.

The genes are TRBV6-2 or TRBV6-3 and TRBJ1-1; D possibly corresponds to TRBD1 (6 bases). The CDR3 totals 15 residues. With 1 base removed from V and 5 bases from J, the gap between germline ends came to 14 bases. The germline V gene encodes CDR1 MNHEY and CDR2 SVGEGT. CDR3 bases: TGTGCCAGCAGTTACTTGGGGGCGAGTGGAACTGAAGCTTTCTTT. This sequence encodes CASSYLGASGTEAFF.

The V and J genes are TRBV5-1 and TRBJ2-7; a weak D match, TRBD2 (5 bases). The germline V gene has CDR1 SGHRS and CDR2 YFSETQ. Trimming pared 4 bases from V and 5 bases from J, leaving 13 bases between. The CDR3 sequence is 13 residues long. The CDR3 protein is CASSPEGWDEQYF. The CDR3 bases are TGCGCCAGCAGCCCCGAGGGTTGGGACGAGCAGTACTTC.

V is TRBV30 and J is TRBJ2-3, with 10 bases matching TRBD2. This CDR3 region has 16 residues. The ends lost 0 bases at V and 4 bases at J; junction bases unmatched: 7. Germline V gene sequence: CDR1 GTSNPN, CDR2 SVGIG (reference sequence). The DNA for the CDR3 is TGTGCCTGGAGTGTAGATATGCTAGCGGGGGCAGATACGCAGTATTTT. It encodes CAWSVDMLAGADTQYF. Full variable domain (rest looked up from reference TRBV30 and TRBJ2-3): SQTIHQWPATLVQPVGSPLSLECTVEGTSNPNLYWYRQAAGRGLQLLFYSVGIGQISSEVPQNLSASRPQDRQFILSSKKLLLSDSGFYLCAWSVDMLAGADTQYFGPGTRLTVL.

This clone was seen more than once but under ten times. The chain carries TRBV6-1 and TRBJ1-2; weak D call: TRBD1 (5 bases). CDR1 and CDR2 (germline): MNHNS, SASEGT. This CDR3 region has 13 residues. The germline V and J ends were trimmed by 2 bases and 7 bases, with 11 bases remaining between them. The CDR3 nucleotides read TGTGCCAGCAGTGAACGGGGGGACTCTGGCTACACCTTC. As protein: CASSERGDSGYTF.

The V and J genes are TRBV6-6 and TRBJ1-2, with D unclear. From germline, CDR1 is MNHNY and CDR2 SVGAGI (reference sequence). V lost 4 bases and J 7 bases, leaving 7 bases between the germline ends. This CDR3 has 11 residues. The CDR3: CASSSPGGYTF. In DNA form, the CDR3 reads TGTGCCAGCAGTTCCCCGGGTGGCTACACCTTC.

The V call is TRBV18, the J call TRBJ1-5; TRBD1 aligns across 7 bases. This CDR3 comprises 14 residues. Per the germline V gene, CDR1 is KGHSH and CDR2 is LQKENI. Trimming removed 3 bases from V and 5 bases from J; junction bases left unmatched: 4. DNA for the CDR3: TGTGCCAGCTCACCCGGGACAGTTGATCAGCCCCAGCATTTT. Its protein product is CASSPGTVDQPQHF.

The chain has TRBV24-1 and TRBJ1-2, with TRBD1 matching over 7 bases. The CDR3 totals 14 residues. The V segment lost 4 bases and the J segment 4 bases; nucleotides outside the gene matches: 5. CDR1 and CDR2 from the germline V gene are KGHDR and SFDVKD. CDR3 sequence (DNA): TGTGCCACCAGTGACACAGGGGTTCCCTATGGCTACACCTTC. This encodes CATSDTGVPYGYTF.

CDR3 bases: TGCGCCAGCAGTGAACAGAGAAGCTCCTACAATGAGCAGTTCTTC. Its protein product is CASSEQRSSYNEQFF. This chain links TRBV10-1 with TRBJ2-1; the D is unclear. The CDR3 is made up of 15 amino acids. The germline gives CDR1 WNHNN, CDR2 SYGVQD (reference sequence). The V end lost 3 bases, the J end lost 0 bases, and 9 bases lay between the germline ends.

The CDR3 sequence: CASSSSWSNYGYTF. The CDR3 region has the DNA TGTGCCAGCAGCTCATCGTGGAGTAACTATGGCTACACCTTC. The rearrangement links TRBV7-2 to TRBJ1-2; no firm D call. CDR3 length: 14 residues. Germline CDR1 is SGHTA and CDR2 is FQGNSA. V lost 4 bases to trimming and J lost 1 base, with 10 bases between them.

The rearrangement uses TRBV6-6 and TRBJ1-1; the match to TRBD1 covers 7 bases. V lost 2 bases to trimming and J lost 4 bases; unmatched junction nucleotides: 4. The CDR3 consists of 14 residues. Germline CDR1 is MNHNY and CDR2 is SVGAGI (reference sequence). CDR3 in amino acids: CASSYETGVTEAFF. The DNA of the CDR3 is TGTGCCAGCAGTTACGAAACAGGGGTCACTGAAGCTTTCTTT.

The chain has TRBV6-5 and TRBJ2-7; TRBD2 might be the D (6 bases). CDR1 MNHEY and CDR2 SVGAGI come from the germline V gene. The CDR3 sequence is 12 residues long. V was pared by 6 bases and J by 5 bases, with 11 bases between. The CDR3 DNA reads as TGTGCCAGCAGGCGGGAAAGTGACGAGCAGTACTTC. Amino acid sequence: CASRRESDEQYF.

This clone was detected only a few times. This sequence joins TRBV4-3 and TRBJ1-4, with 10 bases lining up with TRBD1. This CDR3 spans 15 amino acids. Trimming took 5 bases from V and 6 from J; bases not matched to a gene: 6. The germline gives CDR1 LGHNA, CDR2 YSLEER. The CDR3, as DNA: TGCGCCAGCAGCGCGACAGGGGGCGCCTATGAAAAACTGTTTTTT. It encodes CASSATGGAYEKLFF.

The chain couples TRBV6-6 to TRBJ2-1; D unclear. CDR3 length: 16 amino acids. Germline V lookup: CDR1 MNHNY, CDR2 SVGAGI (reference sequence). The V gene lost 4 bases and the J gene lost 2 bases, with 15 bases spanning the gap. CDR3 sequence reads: CASSSGQIIPYNEQFF. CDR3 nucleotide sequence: TGTGCCAGCAGTTCGGGTCAGATCATTCCCTACAATGAGCAGTTCTTC.